Each of the 14 T cell receptor beta chains below was sequenced from the same sample in a study of T cell changes during pregnancy in multiple sclerosis. Clones were read by immunoSEQ multiplex PCR, and TCRdb kept only the in-frame ones, dropping some. The sample contains about 48,000 clones, 80% to 95% of which appear only once. Sequencing used CD4+ T cells from peripheral blood mononuclear cells, obtained in the third trimester of pregnancy. These receptors were taken from a female donor with multiple sclerosis, enrolled in a pregnancy study.

The chain is built from TRBV30 and TRBJ1-5; perhaps TRBD1 as D (6 bases). In germline, CDR1 is GTSNPN, CDR2 SVGIG (reference sequence). This CDR3 region has 12 residues. Deletions cut 5 bases from V and 11 bases from J, with 16 bases between. The chain's CDR3 is CAWASGTTAQHF. The CDR3 nucleotides are TGTGCCTGGGCCTCCGGGACAACGGCCCAGCATTTT.

The table lists this clone with a count of one. The J gene is TRBJ1-1, the V gene TRBV18, with 8 bases identical to TRBD1. J was trimmed by 8 bases and V by 5 bases; bases with no gene match: 10. From germline, CDR1 is KGHSH and CDR2 LQKENI. The length of the CDR3 is 14 residues. CDR3 DNA sequence: TGTGCCAGCTCATCGCCGGGACAGGTGATGGAAGCTTTCTTT. Amino acids: CASSSPGQVMEAFF.

The V and J genes are TRBV12-5 and TRBJ1-5, with TRBD1 matching 7 bases. This CDR3 comprises 17 residues. Trimming took 0 bases from V and 6 from J; bases not matched to a gene: 11. Germline CDR1 LGHNT, CDR2 FRNRAP. CDR3 region: CASGLVTKTGLGQPQHF. CDR3 DNA: TGTGCTAGTGGTTTGGTGACCAAGACAGGGTTGGGTCAGCCCCAGCATTTT.

The V call is TRBV11-2, the J call TRBJ2-5; D might be TRBD2 (5 bases). V lost 0 bases and J 5 bases, leaving 19 bases between the germline ends. Germline CDR1 is SGHAT and CDR2 is FQNNGV. The CDR3 extends over 17 amino acids. CDR3: CASSLDIRRPSGETQYF. CDR3 in DNA: TGTGCCAGCAGCTTAGATATCCGGCGGCCGTCGGGGGAGACCCAGTACTTC.

This chain links TRBV18 with TRBJ1-2, with D unclear. The length of the CDR3 is 13 residues. V was trimmed by 2 bases and J by 7 bases, leaving 11 bases between them. The germline V gene encodes CDR1 KGHSH and CDR2 LQKENI. The CDR3 region is CASSPSARFGYTF. CDR3 nucleotides: TGTGCCAGCTCACCAAGTGCTCGGTTTGGCTACACCTTC.

The rearrangement joins TRBV7-8 to TRBJ1-1; no clear D. The CDR3 has 15 residues. CDR1 is SGHVS and CDR2 is FQNEAQ in the germline V gene. The V and J ends lost 1 base and 4 bases respectively, with 13 bases between them. The CDR3 spells CASSLGAFRGTEAFF. CDR3 nucleotides: TGTGCCAGCAGCTTAGGTGCGTTCCGGGGCACTGAAGCTTTCTTT.

The genes are TRBV2 and TRBJ2-2, with TRBD1 matching over 8 bases. The CDR3 extends over 15 amino acids. Germline V gene lookup returns CDR1 SNHLY and CDR2 FYNNEI. The J segment lost 1 base and the V segment lost 6 bases, leaving 4 bases of the junction unmatched. As DNA, the CDR3 is TGTGCCAGCAGATTAGACAGGGGGAACACCGGGGAGCTGTTTTTT. This gives the protein CASRLDRGNTGELFF. Full variable domain (outside the CDR3, taken from reference TRBV2 and TRBJ2-2): EPEVTQTPSHQVTQMGQEVILRCVPISNHLYFYWYRQILGQKVEFLVSFYNNEISEKSEIFDDQFSVERPDGSNFTLKIRSTKLEDSAMYFCASRLDRGNTGELFFGEGSRLTVL.

V is TRBV18 and J is TRBJ1-1; no firm D call. The CDR3 runs 13 residues. Trimming took off 1 base at V and 6 bases at J, with 9 bases between the two ends. Germline-derived CDR1 and CDR2 are KGHSH and LQKENI. CDR3 coding DNA: TGTGCCAGCTCACCACTTCCGGGGTCTGAAGCTTTCTTT. This translates into CASSPLPGSEAFF.

The DNA for the CDR3 is TGTGCCAGCAGCGGCAACAGGGGGCTGGCGACTAATGAAAAACTGTTTTTT. The encoded protein is CASSGNRGLATNEKLFF. The V call is TRBV7-9, the J call TRBJ1-4, with 9 bases aligning to TRBD1. The length of the CDR3 is 17 residues. V shed 5 bases and J 2 bases; nucleotides not matched to a gene: 9. The germline V gene encodes CDR1 SEHNR and CDR2 FQNEAQ (reference sequence).

The V and J genes are TRBV11-1 and TRBJ2-7; the match to TRBD1 covers 7 bases. Trimming removed 5 bases from V and 1 base from J; junction bases left unmatched: 5. The CDR3 is 14 residues long. Germline values: CDR1 SGHAT, CDR2 FQDESV (reference sequence). The CDR3 nucleotides read TGTGCCAGCAGCGTCTCAGGGGGATCCTACGAGCAGTACTTC. Translating gives CASSVSGGSYEQYF. Drawing the rest from reference TRBV11-1 and TRBJ2-7, the complete variable domain is EAEVAQSPRYKITEKSQAVAFWCDPISGHATLYWYRQILGQGPELLVQFQDESVVDDSQLPKDRFSAERLKGVDSTLKIQPAELGDSAMYLCASSVSGGSYEQYFGPGTRLTVT.

The chain recombines TRBV5-6 with TRBJ2-5; D may be TRBD2 (6 bases). The V end lost 5 bases, the J end lost 1 base, and 15 bases lay between the germline ends. The V gene's germline CDR1 is SGHDT and CDR2 YYEEEE. The CDR3 has 15 residues. CDR3 in amino acids: CASSVTSFAQETQYF. In nucleotides, the CDR3 is TGTGCCAGCAGTGTGACTAGTTTTGCCCAAGAGACCCAGTACTTC.

V is TRBV5-6 and J is TRBJ2-6, with a tentative D call TRBD2 (6 bases). The CDR3 loop spans 18 amino acids. CDR1 and CDR2 from the germline V gene are SGHDT and YYEEEE. Trimming left V 4 bases short and J 3 bases short, with 20 bases between. CDR3 in amino acids: CASSLGGPTRFGANVLTF. The CDR3 coding sequence is TGTGCCAGCAGCCTAGGAGGGCCAACTCGTTTTGGGGCCAACGTCCTGACTTTC.

This clone was detected only once. The rearrangement joins TRBV6-6 to TRBJ2-5, with 11 bases lining up with TRBD1. The CDR3 runs 16 residues. CDR1 MNHNY and CDR2 SVGAGI come from the germline V gene (reference sequence). V lost 2 bases to trimming and J lost 4 bases; unmatched junction nucleotides: 6. The CDR3 bases are TGTGCCAGCAGTTACGTGGACAGGGGGCGCGGAGAGACCCAGTACTTC. It codes for CASSYVDRGRGETQYF.

The CDR3 sequence is CASSSPSAGVYETQYF. CDR3 DNA sequence: TGTGCCAGCAGCTCGCCCTCAGCGGGGGTATATGAGACCCAGTACTTC. V gene TRBV5-4 combines with J gene TRBJ2-5; 8 bases are shared with TRBD2. V was pared by 3 bases and J by 5 bases, with 12 bases of the junction left unmatched. This CDR3 contains 16 residues. Per the germline V gene, CDR1 is SGHNT and CDR2 is YYREEE (reference sequence).